A selection of T cell receptor beta chains follows, all from one sample in a study of T cell repertoires in cytomegalovirus infection. TCRdb re-called the reads through MiXCR, storing one row per CDR3 protein. The table includes 500,000 to 600,000 distinct CDR3 sequences, 16% detected once. Material: CD8+ T cells from PBMCs. These receptors all come from a human donor in good health (CMV status not recorded). Some clones in this sample may be carry-over from other donors' samples. The CDR3 runs from the conserved cysteine through the conserved F or W. Each record gives: CDR3 protein, J gene, V gene, clone size. Size is stated for part of the rows, as once, few or many counts, or as a class when the clone is expanded.

CDR3aa: CASSSWTGASSGANVLTF
j_gene: TRBJ2-6
v_gene: TRBV27
abundance: .

CDR3aa: CSARDRVNTGELFF
j_gene: TRBJ2-2
v_gene: TRBV20-1
abundance: few

CDR3aa: CASSFSSEQYF
j_gene: TRBJ2-7
v_gene: TRBV4-1
abundance: few

CDR3aa: CSARDPDSQNTEAFF
j_gene: TRBJ1-1
v_gene: TRBV20-1
abundance: few

CDR3aa: CASSQGVQTDTQYF
j_gene: TRBJ2-3
v_gene: TRBV11-2
abundance: many

CDR3aa: CAISEPGRVLRNYGYTF
j_gene: TRBJ1-2
v_gene: TRBV10-3
abundance: many

CDR3aa: CASSPPGGPRQFF
j_gene: TRBJ2-1
v_gene: TRBV7-9
abundance: many

CDR3aa: CSASLIKWGQEDEKLFF
j_gene: TRBJ1-4
v_gene: TRBV20-1
abundance: .

CDR3aa: CASSYGTGLSGHSPLHF
j_gene: TRBJ1-6
v_gene: TRBV6-5
abundance: .

CDR3aa: CASSPATGGREKLFF
j_gene: TRBJ1-4
v_gene: TRBV7-6
abundance: few

CDR3aa: CARSQAPSGRGWADTGELFF
j_gene: TRBJ2-2
v_gene: TRBV4-1
abundance: .

CDR3aa: CASSATGSLNEKLFF
j_gene: TRBJ1-4
v_gene: TRBV7-6
abundance: many

CDR3aa: CASSLGGEDYGYTF
j_gene: TRBJ1-2
v_gene: TRBV7-8
abundance: many

CDR3aa: CASRGGAGYGYTF
j_gene: TRBJ1-2
v_gene: TRBV5-3
abundance: few

CDR3aa: CAISGRGDGYTF
j_gene: TRBJ1-2
v_gene: TRBV10-3
abundance: .

CDR3aa: CASSLGSVNEQYF
j_gene: TRBJ2-7
v_gene: TRBV27
abundance: few

CDR3aa: CASRPGTLSSGELFF
j_gene: TRBJ2-2
v_gene: TRBV5-4
abundance: .

CDR3aa: CASSFAGGVYEQYF
j_gene: TRBJ2-7
v_gene: TRBV27
abundance: .

CDR3aa: CASSLEGTGRADTQYF
j_gene: TRBJ2-3
v_gene: TRBV7-6
abundance: many

CDR3aa: CASSGDRGEQYF
j_gene: TRBJ2-7
v_gene: TRBV27
abundance: many

CDR3aa: CSHQLTGGMNEQFF
j_gene: TRBJ2-1
v_gene: TRBV29-1
abundance: .

CDR3aa: CASSLELAGNNEQFF
j_gene: TRBJ2-1
v_gene: TRBV7-8
abundance: many